This TCR beta chain was captured in a study of cytomegalovirus exposure and HLA in healthy donors. Overall study: Among the roughly 370 genotyped donors, 70% to 85% were placed in the Caucasian-associated ancestry cluster.

Amplification used 60 Vbeta primers and 13 Jbeta primers. Repertoires were generated with immunoSEQ multiplex PCR, while TCRdb's copy carries only in-frame clones and drops some. The sample holds around 160,000 clones; around 70% are singletons and the top ten take roughly 4.5%. The V and J ends lost 3 bases and 5 bases respectively, with 13 bases between them. From germline, CDR1 is SEHNR and CDR2 FQNEAQ (reference sequence). There are 14 residues in the CDR3. The sample consisted of PBMCs. The sequence was collected from a man between 18 and 35 years old in good health and CMV-seropositive. The chain links TRBV7-9 to TRBJ1-1; perhaps TRBD1 as D (5 bases). The CDR3 loop is CASSFTGDDTEAFF. The CDR3 DNA reads as TGTGCCAGCAGCTTTACGGGGGATGATACTGAAGCTTTCTTT.